This is a list of T cell receptor beta chains from one sample in a study of blood T cells in healthy people across ages. Each CDR3 protein is one row after TCRdb ran MiXCR on the 5' RACE reads. The sample holds hundreds of thousands of distinct CDR3 sequences; about 20% are singletons and the top ten take around a fifth. The sample taken for sequencing was blood. The receptors shown here come from a man aged 65-85 years in good health. Each CDR3 is given with its conserved first and last residue. The D gene is left open where the match is weak. Clone size, where shown, is once, few, many, or a class for clones that have expanded.

j_call	d_call	clone_size	v_call	cdr3_aa	cdr3_nt
TRBJ2-3	-	few	TRBV11-2	CASSPPSGGADTQYF	TGTGCCAGCAGCCCACCCAGCGGCGGGGCAGATACGCAGTATTTT
TRBJ2-4	TRBD1	-	TRBV25-1	CASSDSGTGAFGIQYF	TGTGCCAGCAGTGACTCCGGGACAGGGGCCTTCGGCATTCAGTACTTC
TRBJ1-1	-	-	TRBV29-1	CSVGQEGAAFF	TGCAGCGTTGGACAGGAGGGAGCGGCTTTCTTT
TRBJ2-6	-	-	TRBV5-1	CASSSRLGIGSGANVLTF	TGCGCCAGCAGCTCCAGGCTAGGGATAGGGTCCGGGGCCAACGTCCTGACTTTC
TRBJ2-6	-	-	TRBV5-1	CASSFIQGANVLTF	TGCGCCAGCAGCTTCATACAGGGGGCCAACGTCCTGACTTTC
TRBJ2-7	-	many	TRBV7-9	CASSLTDSYEQYF	TGTGCCAGCAGCTTGACTGACTCCTACGAGCAGTACTTC
TRBJ2-3	TRBD1	-	TRBV20-1	CSAPTGADTQYF	TGCAGTGCTCCGACAGGGGCGGATACGCAGTATTTT
TRBJ2-7	-	few	TRBV12-3/TRBV12-4	CASSFSGDLSYEQYF	TGTGCCAGTAGTTTTTCGGGGGACCTCTCCTACGAGCAGTACTTC
TRBJ2-4	TRBD2	few	TRBV20-1	CSASPGRGNIQYF	TGCAGTGCTAGTCCCGGGAGGGGGAACATTCAGTACTTC
TRBJ2-3	-	few	TRBV7-2	CASSQASRGVDTQYF	TGTGCCAGCAGCCAAGCCAGCAGGGGTGTGGATACGCAGTATTTT
TRBJ2-1	-	-	TRBV19	CACRLTGQSYNEQFF	TGTGCCTGTAGACTAACAGGGCAGTCCTACAATGAGCAGTTCTTC
TRBJ2-6	-	many	TRBV29-1	CSVEGSGANVLTF	TGCAGCGTTGAGGGCTCTGGGGCCAACGTCCTGACTTTC
TRBJ2-4	TRBD2	once	TRBV12-3/TRBV12-4	CASSRDHRAGVAKNIQYF	TGTGCCAGCAGCCGAGACCATAGAGCGGGAGTCGCCAAAAACATTCAGTACTTC
TRBJ2-5	-	-	TRBV7-9	CASSSTRGGQTQYF	TGTGCCAGCAGCTCCACGAGGGGTGGACAGACCCAGTACTTC
TRBJ1-1	-	many	TRBV12-3/TRBV12-4	CASSRRAEAFF	TGTGCCAGCAGTCGGAGGGCTGAAGCTTTCTTT
TRBJ1-2	-	-	TRBV27	CASAPLGGDYGYTF	TGTGCCAGTGCGCCTCTTGGGGGGGACTACGGCTACACCTTC
TRBJ2-3	-	-	TRBV7-2	CASSLDLPYTDTQYF	TGTGCCAGCAGCTTAGACTTGCCGTACACAGATACGCAGTACTTT
TRBJ2-5	-	-	TRBV30	CAWSLLEETQYF	TGTGCCTGGAGTTTGCTAGAAGAGACCCAGTACTTC
TRBJ2-4	-	-	TRBV28	CASSLTQGNIQYF	TGTGCCAGCAGTTTAACTCAGGGAAACATTCAGTACTTC
TRBJ2-5	-	few	TRBV5-1	CASQVEGLETQYF	TGCGCCAGCCAGGTGGAGGGATTGGAGACCCAGTACTTC
TRBJ1-2	-	-	TRBV13	CASSSAGSNYGYTF	TGTGCCAGCAGCTCAGCCGGGTCTAACTATGGCTACACCTTC
TRBJ2-3	-	few	TRBV4-1	CASSQGGRAPSTDTQYF	TGCGCCAGCAGCCAAGGGGGGCGGGCCCCTAGCACAGATACGCAGTATTTT
TRBJ1-4	-	few	TRBV9	CASSVGGGGGKLFF	TGTGCCAGCAGCGTAGGCGGGGGCGGAGGAAAACTGTTTTTT
TRBJ2-1	-	many	TRBV12-3/TRBV12-4	CASSFQGYYEQFF	TGTGCCAGCAGTTTTCAGGGGTACTATGAGCAGTTCTTC
TRBJ2-5	-	-	TRBV20-1	CSARATGVETQYF	TGCAGTGCTAGAGCGACAGGAGTAGAGACCCAGTACTTC
TRBJ2-7	-	few	TRBV6-1	CASSDRGLSEQYF	TGTGCCAGCAGTGACAGGGGACTAAGCGAGCAGTACTTC
TRBJ2-2	-	-	TRBV18	CASSPGGRKGELFF	TGTGCCAGCTCACCTGGCGGGCGGAAAGGGGAGCTGTTTTTT
TRBJ2-1	-	-	TRBV29-1	CSVEDVQIGEQFF	TGCAGCGTTGAAGATGTTCAGATAGGTGAGCAGTTCTTC
TRBJ1-2	TRBD1	few	TRBV28	CASSLTRQGDGYTF	TGTGCCAGCAGTTTAACCCGACAGGGGGATGGCTACACCTTC
TRBJ2-7	TRBD2	-	TRBV28	CASSLGTSGRLGIEQYF	TGTGCCAGCAGTTTAGGGACTAGCGGGAGACTCGGTATAGAGCAGTACTTC
TRBJ2-7	-	few	TRBV19	CTSSSHIGSYEQYF	TGTACCAGTAGTAGCCACATAGGTTCCTACGAGCAGTACTTC
TRBJ1-2	-	few	TRBV7-2	CASSLDAGVCGYTF	TGTGCCAGCAGCTTAGACGCAGGGGTATGTGGCTACACCTTC
TRBJ2-1	TRBD2	-	TRBV4-3	CASSQARLASDNEQFF	TGCGCCAGCAGCCAAGCTAGACTAGCGTCAGACAATGAGCAGTTCTTC
TRBJ2-3	-	few	TRBV20-1	CSAGIGTPTDTQYF	TGCAGTGCTGGAATCGGGACTCCCACAGATACGCAGTATTTT
TRBJ1-2	TRBD1	-	TRBV7-9	CASSWGQGINYGYTF	TGTGCCAGCAGCTGGGGACAGGGGATTAACTATGGCTACACCTTC
TRBJ2-3	-	-	TRBV5-1	CASNVGGDTDTQYF	TGCGCCAGCAATGTCGGCGGGGACACAGATACGCAGTATTTT
TRBJ1-5	-	-	TRBV5-1	CASSSSGGQPQHF	TGCGCCAGCAGCTCCTCGGGGGGACAGCCCCAGCATTTT
TRBJ2-7	-	-	TRBV11-2	CASRATVAYEQYF	TGTGCCAGCAGGGCGACAGTAGCCTACGAGCAGTACTTC
TRBJ2-3	TRBD1	-	TRBV28	CASRRDRGLDTQYF	TGTGCCAGCAGGCGGGACAGGGGGCTAGATACGCAGTATTTT
TRBJ2-1	-	-	TRBV28	CASSLTERSYNEQFF	TGTGCCAGCAGTTTAACAGAAAGGTCCTACAATGAGCAGTTCTTC
TRBJ2-5	-	many	TRBV6-5	CASSYVHRGETQYF	TGTGCCAGCAGTTACGTCCACCGGGGAGAGACCCAGTACTTC
TRBJ2-3	TRBD2	few	TRBV10-3	CAISQTSGRIRDTQYF	TGTGCCATCAGCCAGACTAGCGGGAGAATCAGAGATACGCAGTATTTT
TRBJ2-5	-	few	TRBV18	CASSLYIQETQYF	TGTGCCAGCTCACTCTATATTCAAGAGACCCAGTACTTC
TRBJ2-5	-	few	TRBV6-5	CASSRINSRVETQYF	TGTGCCAGCAGCCGCATAAATTCTAGGGTAGAGACCCAGTACTTC
TRBJ1-6	-	few	TRBV25-1	CASRDRYSPLHF	TGTGCCAGCAGGGACCGTTATTCACCCCTCCACTTT
TRBJ2-5	-	few	TRBV4-1	CASSQDGRPYLQETQYF	TGCGCCAGCAGCCAAGACGGAAGGCCATACCTCCAAGAGACCCAGTACTTC
TRBJ2-1	TRBD2	many	TRBV9	CASSVDTGRDNEQFF	TGTGCCAGCAGCGTAGATACCGGGAGGGATAATGAGCAGTTCTTC
TRBJ2-5	TRBD1	few	TRBV7-2	CASSFRQGTETQYF	TGTGCCAGCAGCTTCAGACAGGGGACAGAGACCCAGTACTTC
TRBJ1-5	-	-	TRBV27	CASRNTGTSNQPQHF	TGTGCCAGCAGGAATACAGGGACCTCCAATCAGCCCCAGCATTTT
TRBJ2-1	TRBD2	-	TRBV19	CASSIEEGGPVEQFF	TGTGCCAGTAGTATAGAGGAGGGAGGGCCTGTTGAGCAGTTCTTC
TRBJ2-3	TRBD2	-	TRBV20-1	CSASFGGVGATDTQYF	TGCAGTGCTAGTTTCGGGGGGGTGGGCGCGACAGATACGCAGTATTTT
TRBJ2-1	-	-	TRBV20-1	CSARGTTYNEQFF	TGCAGTGCTAGGGGGACCACATACAATGAGCAGTTCTTC
TRBJ2-1	TRBD2	few	TRBV5-1	CASSFSGGNNEQFF	TGCGCCAGCAGCTTTTCGGGAGGGAACAATGAGCAGTTCTTC
TRBJ2-5	TRBD1	few	TRBV20-1	CSARGFWETQYF	TGCAGTGCCAGGGGGTTTTGGGAGACCCAGTACTTC
TRBJ2-3	TRBD2	few	TRBV6-5	CASRPTTSGSTDTQYF	TGTGCCAGCAGACCTACGACTAGCGGGAGCACAGATACGCAGTATTTT
TRBJ2-4	-	many	TRBV6-6	CASSYSTSGPGGNIQYF	TGTGCCAGCAGTTACTCGACCAGCGGCCCCGGGGGAAACATTCAGTACTTC
TRBJ2-3	-	-	TRBV20-1	CSARAMRTDTQYF	TGCAGTGCTAGAGCGATGCGCACAGATACGCAGTATTTT